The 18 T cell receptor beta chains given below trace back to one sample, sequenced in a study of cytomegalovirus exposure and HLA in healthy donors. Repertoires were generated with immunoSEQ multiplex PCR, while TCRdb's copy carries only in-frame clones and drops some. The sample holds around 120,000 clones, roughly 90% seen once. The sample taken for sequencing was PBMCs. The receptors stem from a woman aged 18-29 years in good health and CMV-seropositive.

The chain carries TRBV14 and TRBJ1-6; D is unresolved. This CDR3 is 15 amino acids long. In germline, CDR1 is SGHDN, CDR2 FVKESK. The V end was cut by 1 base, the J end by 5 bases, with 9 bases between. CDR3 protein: CASSQVYGDNSPLHF. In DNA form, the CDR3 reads TGTGCCAGCAGCCAAGTGTACGGAGATAATTCACCCCTCCACTTT.

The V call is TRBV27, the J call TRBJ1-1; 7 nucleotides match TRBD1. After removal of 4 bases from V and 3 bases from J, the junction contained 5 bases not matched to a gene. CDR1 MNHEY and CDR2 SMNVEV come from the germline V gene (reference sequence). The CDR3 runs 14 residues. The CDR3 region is CASSSTGRYTEAFF. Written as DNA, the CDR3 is TGTGCCAGCAGTTCGACAGGGAGGTACACTGAAGCTTTCTTT.

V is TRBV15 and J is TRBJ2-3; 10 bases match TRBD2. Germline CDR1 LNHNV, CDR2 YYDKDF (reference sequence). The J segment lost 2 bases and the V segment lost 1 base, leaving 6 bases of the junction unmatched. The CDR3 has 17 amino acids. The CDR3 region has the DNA TGTGCCACCAGCAGAGTGAAACTAGCGGGGAACACAGATACGCAGTATTTT. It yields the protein CATSRVKLAGNTDTQYF.

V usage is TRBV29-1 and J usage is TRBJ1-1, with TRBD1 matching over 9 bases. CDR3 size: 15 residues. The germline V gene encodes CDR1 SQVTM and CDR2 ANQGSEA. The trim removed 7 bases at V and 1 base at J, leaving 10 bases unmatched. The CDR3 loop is CSARRWTGENTEAFF. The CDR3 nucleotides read TGCAGCGCCAGACGCTGGACAGGGGAGAACACTGAAGCTTTCTTT. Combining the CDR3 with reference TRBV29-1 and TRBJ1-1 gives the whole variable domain SAVISQKPSRDICQRGTSLTIQCQVDSQVTMMFWYRQQPGQSLTLIATANQGSEATYESGFVIDKFPISRPNLTFSTLTVSNMSPEDSSIYLCSARRWTGENTEAFFGQGTRLTVV.

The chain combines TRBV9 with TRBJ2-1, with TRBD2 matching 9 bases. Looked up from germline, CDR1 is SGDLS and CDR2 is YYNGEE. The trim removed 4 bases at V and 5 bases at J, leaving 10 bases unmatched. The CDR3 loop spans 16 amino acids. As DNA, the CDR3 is TGTGCCAGCAGCTTTCCTAGCGGGGCCCCCGACAATGAGCAGTTCTTC. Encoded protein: CASSFPSGAPDNEQFF.

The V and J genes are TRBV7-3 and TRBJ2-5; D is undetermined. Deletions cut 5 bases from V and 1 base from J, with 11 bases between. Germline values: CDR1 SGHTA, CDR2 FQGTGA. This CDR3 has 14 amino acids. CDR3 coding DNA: TGTGCCAGCAGCCCGGGTGTTCTCCAAGAGACCCAGTACTTC. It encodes CASSPGVLQETQYF.

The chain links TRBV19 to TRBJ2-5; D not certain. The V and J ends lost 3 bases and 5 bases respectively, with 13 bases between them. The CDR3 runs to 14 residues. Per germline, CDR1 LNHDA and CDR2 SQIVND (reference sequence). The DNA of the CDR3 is TGTGCCAGTAGTATCAACCCCTCCGGGGAGACCCAGTACTTC. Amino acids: CASSINPSGETQYF.

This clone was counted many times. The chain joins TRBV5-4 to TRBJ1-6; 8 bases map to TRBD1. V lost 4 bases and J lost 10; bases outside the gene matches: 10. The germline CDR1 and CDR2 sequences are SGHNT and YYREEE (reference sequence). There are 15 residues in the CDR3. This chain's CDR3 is CASSEDRVEVSPLHF. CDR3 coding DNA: TGTGCCAGCAGCGAGGACAGGGTCGAAGTCTCACCCCTCCACTTT.

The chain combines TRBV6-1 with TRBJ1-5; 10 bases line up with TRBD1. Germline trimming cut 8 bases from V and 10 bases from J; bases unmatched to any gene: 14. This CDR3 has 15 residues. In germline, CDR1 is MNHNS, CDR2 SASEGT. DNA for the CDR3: TGTGCCAGCCATAGGACAGGGGGTGCCGTTTTACCCCAGCATTTT. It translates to CASHRTGGAVLPQHF.

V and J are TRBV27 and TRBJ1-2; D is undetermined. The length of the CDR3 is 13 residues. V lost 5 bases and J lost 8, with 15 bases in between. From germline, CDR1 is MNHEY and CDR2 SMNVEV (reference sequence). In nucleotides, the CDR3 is TGTGCCAGCAGTCCGGCCCAGGCTTGGGGCTACACCTTC. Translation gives CASSPAQAWGYTF.

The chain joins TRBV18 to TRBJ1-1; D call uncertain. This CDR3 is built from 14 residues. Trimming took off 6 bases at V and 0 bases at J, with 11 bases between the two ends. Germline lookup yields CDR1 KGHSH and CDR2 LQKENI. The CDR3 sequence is CASSTGGLNTEAFF. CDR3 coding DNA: TGTGCCAGCTCGACCGGCGGTTTGAACACTGAAGCTTTCTTT.

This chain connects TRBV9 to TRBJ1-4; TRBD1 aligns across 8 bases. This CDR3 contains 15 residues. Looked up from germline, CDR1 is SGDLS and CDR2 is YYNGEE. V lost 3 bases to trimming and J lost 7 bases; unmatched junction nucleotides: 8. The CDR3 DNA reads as TGTGCCAGCAGCGCATCAGGGGGCTTTACTGAAAAACTGTTTTTT. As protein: CASSASGGFTEKLFF.

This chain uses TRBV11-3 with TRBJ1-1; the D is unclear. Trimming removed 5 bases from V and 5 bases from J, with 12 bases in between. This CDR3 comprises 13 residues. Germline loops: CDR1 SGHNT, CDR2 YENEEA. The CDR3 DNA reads TGTGCCAGCAGCCCAACGAGAGGAACTGAAGCTTTCTTT. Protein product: CASSPTRGTEAFF.

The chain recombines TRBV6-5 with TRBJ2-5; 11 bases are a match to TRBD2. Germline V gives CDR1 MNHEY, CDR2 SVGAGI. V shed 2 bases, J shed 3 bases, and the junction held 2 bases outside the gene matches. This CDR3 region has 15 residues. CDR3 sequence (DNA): TGTGCCAGCAGTTACCCTAGCGGGGGGAAAGAGACCCAGTACTTC. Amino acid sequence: CASSYPSGGKETQYF.

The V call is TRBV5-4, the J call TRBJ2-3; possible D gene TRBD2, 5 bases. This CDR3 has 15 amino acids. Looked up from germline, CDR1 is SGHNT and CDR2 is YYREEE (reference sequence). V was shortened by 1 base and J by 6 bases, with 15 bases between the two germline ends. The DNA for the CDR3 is TGTGCCAGCAGCTTGCGCGGAGGCGAGGCCGATACGCAGTATTTT. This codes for CASSLRGGEADTQYF. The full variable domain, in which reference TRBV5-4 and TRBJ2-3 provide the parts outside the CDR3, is ETGVTQSPTHLIKTRGQQVTLRCSSQSGHNTVSWYQQALGQGPQFIFQYYREEENGRGNFPPRFSGLQFPNYSSELNVNALELDDSALYLCASSLRGGEADTQYFGPGTRLTVL.

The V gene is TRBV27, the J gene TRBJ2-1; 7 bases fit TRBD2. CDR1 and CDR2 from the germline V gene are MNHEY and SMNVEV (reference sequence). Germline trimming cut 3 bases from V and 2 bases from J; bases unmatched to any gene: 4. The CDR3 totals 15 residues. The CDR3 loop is CASSFSSGPYNEQFF. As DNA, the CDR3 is TGTGCCAGCAGTTTTTCTAGCGGACCCTACAATGAGCAGTTCTTC.

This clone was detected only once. CDR3 in amino acids: CASSWTGKAYEQYF. The DNA of the CDR3 is TGCGCCAGCAGCTGGACAGGGAAGGCGTACGAGCAGTACTTC. The chain employs TRBV5-1 and TRBJ2-7; 8 bases map to TRBD1. With 3 bases clipped from V and 4 bases from J, the junction kept 6 bases outside the gene matches. The CDR3 consists of 14 residues. Germline V gene data show CDR1 as SGHRS and CDR2 as YFSETQ.

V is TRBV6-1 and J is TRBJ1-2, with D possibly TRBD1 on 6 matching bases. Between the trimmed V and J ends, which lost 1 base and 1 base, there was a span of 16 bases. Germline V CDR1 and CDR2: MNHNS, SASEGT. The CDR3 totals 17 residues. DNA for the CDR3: TGTGCCAGCAGTGAAGGCCCCGGGGGAGGGGGTAACTATGGCTACACCTTC. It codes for CASSEGPGGGGNYGYTF.